The TCR beta chain described here comes from a study of beta chain features in type 1 diabetes (dated by TCRdb to the late 2010s). Study-wide context: No differences in mean age, gender distribution, total cell number or subset yield were found between patients and healthy donors. Whereas all 30 or so donors provided naive and central memory subsets, regulatory and stem cell-like memory subsets were isolated from just 8 patients and about 8 healthy donors. In the study, TCRB repertoires of sorted circulating CD4+ T cell subsets from recently diagnosed type 1 diabetes patients were compared with those of matched healthy donors. A total of 85 million to 140 million sorted cells were examined across all samples, and a strong correlation was observed between cell number per subset and RNA yield. Findings and caveats that apply to the study as a whole: Shorter templates might be favored by PCR, yet because patient and control samples were amplified and corrected together, any such skew would affect both groups equally. At VDJ recombination sites, patients with type 1 diabetes made fewer insertions and deleted more nucleotides, a pattern implying thymic rearrangement abnormalities. A moderate but significant shortening of TCRB CDR3 length was observed in type 1 diabetes patients in all four CD4+ subsets. Because cDNA was sequenced instead of genomic DNA, activated cells with high expression could be over-represented, although the groups did not differ in activation or CD3 levels. Naive, central memory and regulatory TCRB repertoires appeared to be more alike among patients than among healthy donors. Because small numbers of individuals were included in the HLA sub-analyses, any influence of HLA type on TCRB rearrangement was left unresolved.

In its sample, this clone was seen a few times. Its specific antigen is unknown. No quality values exist for individual bases; no much larger clone is one base distant. Each donor gave one peripheral blood draw, averaging approximately 0.11 L, which was collected into heparinised tubes. Using a panel that included CD45RO, CCR7, CD25, CD127, CD95 and CD27, naive, central memory, regulatory and stem cell-like memory CD4+ T cells were sorted on a BD FACSAria II. Every sorted population had a purity above 95%. Right away, PBMCs were isolated by Lymphoprep density gradient centrifugation and were stained directly, with no culture step. Samples were stained and sorted in pairs, with one healthy donor and one patient per experiment, so that batch effects were minimized. According to the germline V gene, CDR1 reads SGHRS and CDR2 reads YFSETQ. Cut back by 3 bases and 6 bases, the V and J ends lie 16 bases apart. Counted from cysteine to phenylalanine, this CDR3 has 14 amino acids. CDR3 DNA is the only sequence kept; it has 42 bases, read in frame from the first base.

All of the isolated RNA was reverse transcribed with the High Capacity cDNA Reverse Transcription Kit, so expressed TCRB transcripts were sequenced. Deep immunoSEQ sequencing was applied to naive, central memory and regulatory T cell samples, giving an average of about 3.57 million total reads per sample. Sorted cells were lysed in RLT buffer, and RNA was extracted using DNase-treated RNeasy Micro or Mini kits according to cell number. To prevent cross-contamination, every cell subset was processed on its own, while patient and healthy donor samples were processed together. The immunoSEQ multiplex PCR was used to amplify TCRB sequences from cDNA, yielding 87-bp fragments that span the CDR3 region. The amplicons were sequenced using the Illumina HiSeq platform. Regarding the original processing steps: Synthetic template baselines were used to correct PCR bias computationally, reads within Hamming distance 2 were collapsed, and singletons that could not be merged were discarded. Reads were aligned to IMGT to assign V, D and J genes, CDR3 length, and insertions or deletions at six rearrangement sites. Within each subset, clonotype counts were normalized to sorted cell number, and only after that were true diversity and Gini coefficients computed with the tcR R package. The overlap coefficient, calculated on TCRB nucleotide sequences, was used to quantify repertoire sharing. Out-of-frame TCRB sequences from naive cells were analyzed to stand in for the pre-selection repertoire. TCRdb took this table from immuneACCESS and kept in-frame rearrangements with V and J called. Such tables lack part of the clones; where checked against another copy, unresolved V genes explain under half of the gap, and the rest is unexplained. The V and J calls and the clone size are those of that table, but D and trimming were determined from the DNA. For this sample there are hundreds of thousands of clones; roughly 9.6% appear just once. The ten largest clones represent just under 0.035% of the sample.

The sequence derives from a woman in her late teens or twenties in good health. Rearrangement joined TRBV5-1 to TRBJ2-7; the D gene is possibly TRBD1, with 7 bases matching. The sample was naive CD4+ T cells from blood. The meaning of the sample's cell subset or site label: true naive CD4+ T cells. The DNA reads as follows: TGCGCCAGCAGCTCCGGAAGTCAGGGGGGCGAGCAGTACTTC. It encodes CASSSGSQGGEQYF. Joined to the reference TRBV5-1 and TRBJ2-7 proteins, this CDR3 gives the full variable domain: KAGVTQTPRYLIKTRGQQVTLSCSPISGHRSVSWYQQTPGQGLQFLFEYFSETQRNKGNFPGRFSGRQFSNSRSEMNVSTLELGDSALYLCASSSGSQGGEQYFGPGTRLTVT.